The sequence of this TCR beta chain was determined in a study of human T cells and chemical hapten exposure. Findings of the study overall: Expanded TCR counts at PT1 went up together with patch test score, a positive correlation. Expanded TCRs made up significantly more big CDR3 similarity clusters than controls did.

Time point indicated: patch test 1, 2 weeks after DPC sensitization. Noted treatment: therapeutic diphenylcyclopropenone sensitization with weekly scalp DPC. TCRdb passed the RACE reads through MiXCR, listing each CDR3 protein once. Of approximately 70,000 distinct CDR3 sequences listed, roughly 9.2% are singletons. CDR3 length: 12 amino acids. V lost 2 bases, J lost 7 bases, and 6 bases lay in between. Germline loops: CDR1 MNHEY, CDR2 SVGEGT. About this clonotype: Antigen: not known.

The sequencing here drew on whole blood, taken in connection with sensitization to the hapten diphenylcyclopropenone (DPC). This TCR derives from a woman between 40 and 50 years old with alopecia areata. Some clones in this sample may be carry-over from other donors' samples. The chain uses TRBV6-2 or TRBV6-3 and TRBJ1-5; D unclear. In DNA, the CDR3 is TGTGCCAGCAGTTACCGGCAGCAGCCCCAGCATTTT. The encoded protein is CASSYRQQPQHF.